This T cell receptor beta chain stems from a study of CD8 T cells in ankylosing spondylitis. Whole-study results and caveats: CD8+ disease-linked clones were present at relatively low frequencies in blood.

A note on this clonotype: Its antigen is undetermined.

This CDR3 has 14 amino acids. Per germline, CDR1 MDHEN and CDR2 SYDVKM. The germline V and J ends were trimmed by 4 bases and 5 bases, with 11 bases remaining between them. TCRdb called the 5' RACE reads again in MiXCR, with one record for every CDR3 protein. The sample shows approximately 220,000 distinct CDR3 sequences, 10% of them seen only once. The receptor's source is a male donor with ankylosing spondylitis or in good health (not recorded which). The specimen sequenced was blood, either unsorted or a sorted T cell fraction (not recorded which). This chain connects TRBV28 to TRBJ1-4; D call uncertain. CDR3: CASSSGGVNEKLFF. The CDR3 bases are TGTGCCAGCAGTTCTGGTGGGGTGAATGAAAAACTGTTTTTT.